These T cell receptor beta chains were read from a single sample in a study of blood T cell repertoires in COVID-19. Data came from immunoSEQ multiplex PCR; TCRdb stores just in-frame clones and leaves some out. The sample lists about 260,000 clones, 87% occurring once. Sequencing used peripheral blood. The receptors were gathered from a woman in her forties who had recovered from COVID-19. CDR3s leave out the opening cysteine and the closing phenylalanine or tryptophan. Fields, in order: V gene, J gene, CDR3 protein.

TRBV6-5	TRBJ2-3	ASRMTSGATDTQY
TRBV5-1	TRBJ1-4	ASRQGAEKLF
TRBV5-4	TRBJ2-2	ASSPGTGRSTGELF
TRBV6-5	TRBJ2-7	ASSSVYEQY
TRBV9	TRBJ2-7	ASSDPLVSYEQY
TRBV30	TRBJ1-3	AWSTDAIYSGNTIY
TRBV9	TRBJ2-5	ASTPGGGAGETQY
TRBV6-2/TRBV6-3	TRBJ1-2	ASSAQAGLGGYT
TRBV5-1	TRBJ1-2	ASSLVLNYGYT
TRBV3-1/TRBV3-2	TRBJ2-3	ASSPFVEADTQY
TRBV5-1	TRBJ2-3	ASSLAASGGAADTQY
TRBV9	TRBJ1-1	ASSVGGQFTEAF
TRBV7-2	TRBJ1-2	ASSRYAGGNGYT
TRBV24-1	TRBJ1-5	ATSETGTNQPQH
TRBV6-5	TRBJ1-2	ASSYVRGHANYGYT
TRBV19	TRBJ2-7	ASSNGSIDHEQY
TRBV30	TRBJ2-1	AWSPGNEQF
TRBV18	TRBJ2-7	ASSPLGGPTYEQY
TRBV5-1	TRBJ1-2	ASSLAGYGYT
TRBV20-1	TRBJ2-3	SASPGVGLTDTQY
TRBV29-1	TRBJ1-2	SDGPLA
TRBV28	TRBJ1-2	ASSLPTGARGYT
TRBV9	TRBJ2-1	ASSVATGTSGGLSSYNEQF
TRBV27	TRBJ1-4	ASSPTDRGFATNEKLF
TRBV18	TRBJ1-4	ASSPVGSGEKLF
TRBV6-1	TRBJ2-3	ASSEGSSSRSSTDTQY
TRBV5-5	TRBJ2-7	ASSLGTTRDTYEQY
TRBV19	TRBJ2-5	ASSIELGETQY
TRBV13	TRBJ2-5	ASSSEGGRETQY